A single sample gave rise to the 13 T cell receptor beta chains below, sequenced in a study of cytomegalovirus exposure and HLA in healthy donors. This PCR relied on a set of 60 Vbeta primers and 13 Jbeta primers. Sequencing was performed with immunoSEQ multiplex PCR; in TCRdb, only in-frame clones are kept and a portion is missing. The sample lists fewer than 140,000 clones, more than 75% occurring once. Sequencing input: PBMCs. The receptor source for this set is a woman in her fifties or sixties in good health and CMV-seropositive.

This chain joins TRBV11-3 and TRBJ2-1; D possibly corresponds to TRBD2 (6 bases). The CDR3 is 15 amino acids. Germline V CDR1 and CDR2: SGHNT, YENEEA. Deletions cut 1 base from V and 4 bases from J, with 11 bases between. The chain's CDR3 is CASSLVLASYNEQFF. The DNA for the CDR3 is TGTGCCAGCAGCTTAGTACTAGCTTCTTACAATGAGCAGTTCTTC.

The chain uses TRBV18 and TRBJ2-1, with TRBD2 matching over 9 bases. This CDR3 has 17 amino acids. Germline V lookup: CDR1 KGHSH, CDR2 LQKENI. The J segment lost 7 bases and the V segment lost 0 bases, leaving 10 bases of the junction unmatched. The CDR3: CASSPPFAGGQWNEQFF. The CDR3 DNA is TGTGCCAGCTCACCACCATTCGCGGGGGGGCAATGGAATGAGCAGTTCTTC.

The chain employs TRBV27 and TRBJ2-7, with D possibly matching TRBD1 (6 bases). Germline assignment: CDR1 MNHEY and CDR2 SMNVEV (reference sequence). The CDR3 runs 16 residues. Trimming shortened V by 5 bases and J by 4 bases, and 21 bases separated the two germline ends. CDR3 DNA: TGTGCCAGCAGTCCCTTGTCAATGACAGGACAATACGAGCAGTACTTC. It codes for CASSPLSMTGQYEQYF.

This sequence joins TRBV10-3 and TRBJ1-5, with D uncertain. Germline V gene sequence: CDR1 ENHRY, CDR2 SYGVKD. The V gene lost 7 bases and the J gene lost 5 bases, with 12 bases spanning the gap. The CDR3 extends over 13 amino acids. CDR3: CAIMRGEDQPQHF. The CDR3 nucleotides read TGTGCCATCATGCGGGGAGAGGATCAGCCCCAGCATTTT.

The V and J genes are TRBV27 and TRBJ1-6; D is unresolved. Per germline, CDR1 MNHEY and CDR2 SMNVEV (reference sequence). Trimming left V 9 bases short and J 7 bases short, with 13 bases between. The CDR3 has 13 residues. The CDR3 region has the DNA TGTGCCAGTACCCGAGGTACGAATTCACCCCTCCACTTT. It specifies CASTRGTNSPLHF.

The chain recombines TRBV5-1 with TRBJ2-5; TRBD2 matches at 8 bases. The CDR3 has 14 residues. Germline V gene lookup returns CDR1 SGHRS and CDR2 YFSETQ. The J segment lost 3 bases and the V segment lost 7 bases, leaving 8 bases of the junction unmatched. CDR3 DNA sequence: TGCGCCAGCGGATTCGGGGGGGCGGAAGAGACCCAGTACTTC. Translated, it gives CASGFGGAEETQYF.

This clone was picked up one time. The chain has TRBV9 and TRBJ1-3, with a tentative D call TRBD1 (5 bases). Per germline, CDR1 SGDLS and CDR2 YYNGEE. V dropped 5 bases and J dropped 2 bases, with 14 bases sitting between them. The CDR3 is made up of 15 amino acids. The CDR3 DNA reads as TGTGCCAGCAGTCCAGGGAATCTCCCTGGAAACACCATATATTTT. Translating gives CASSPGNLPGNTIYF.

The V and J genes are TRBV9 and TRBJ2-3, with 11 nucleotides matching TRBD2. CDR3 length: 16 amino acids. Unmatched junction bases numbered 3, after V lost 3 bases and J lost 0 bases. Germline assignment: CDR1 SGDLS and CDR2 YYNGEE. The CDR3 loop reads CASSERLAGSTDTQYF. CDR3 coding DNA: TGTGCCAGCAGCGAGAGACTAGCGGGGAGCACAGATACGCAGTATTTT.

The chain uses TRBV28 and TRBJ1-4; D unclear. The CDR3 totals 15 residues. The germline V and J ends were trimmed by 6 bases and 3 bases, with 14 bases remaining between them. Germline assignment: CDR1 MDHEN and CDR2 SYDVKM. DNA of the CDR3: TGTGCCAGCAGGAGAGACTCCGTCCCTAATGAAAAACTGTTTTTT. Its protein is CASRRDSVPNEKLFF.

The chain is built from TRBV5-1 and TRBJ1-1, with D perhaps matching TRBD1 (6 bases). The CDR3 is 16 amino acids. Germline V gene lookup returns CDR1 SGHRS and CDR2 YFSETQ. V lost 0 bases and J 2 bases, leaving 14 bases between the germline ends. DNA for the CDR3: TGCGCCAGCAGCTTGGGGGGGCACAAAGATAACACTGAAGCTTTCTTT. Its protein is CASSLGGHKDNTEAFF. The variable domain in full, with the rest retrieved from reference TRBV5-1 and TRBJ1-1, is KAGVTQTPRYLIKTRGQQVTLSCSPISGHRSVSWYQQTPGQGLQFLFEYFSETQRNKGNFPGRFSGRQFSNSRSEMNVSTLELGDSALYLCASSLGGHKDNTEAFFGQGTRLTVV.

This chain connects TRBV28 to TRBJ2-3; 9 bases fit TRBD1. V lost 7 bases, J lost 6 bases, and 8 bases stayed unmatched. The CDR3 is made up of 14 amino acids. The germline gives CDR1 MDHEN, CDR2 SYDVKM. This CDR3 is CASTRDRDFDTQYF. CDR3 sequence (DNA): TGTGCCAGCACTCGGGACAGGGACTTCGATACGCAGTATTTT.

The J gene is TRBJ1-6, the V gene TRBV7-9, with TRBD1 as a possible D gene (5 bases). Deletions cut 5 bases from V and 7 bases from J, with 15 bases between. The CDR3 sequence is 15 residues long. Germline CDR1 is SEHNR and CDR2 is FQNEAQ (reference sequence). CDR3 nucleotide sequence: TGTGCCAGCAGCCTGGGGGGGACCAAAAATTCACCCCTCCACTTT. It translates to CASSLGGTKNSPLHF.

J is TRBJ1-1 and V is TRBV5-1, with TRBD1 matching over 7 bases. Germline values: CDR1 SGHRS, CDR2 YFSETQ. CDR3 length: 15 amino acids. V lost 0 bases to trimming and J lost 1 base; unmatched junction nucleotides: 3. This chain's CDR3 is CASSLGAGGNTEAFF. The DNA of the CDR3 is TGCGCCAGCAGCTTGGGGGCAGGGGGGAACACTGAAGCTTTCTTT.